The sequence of this T cell receptor (beta chain) was determined in a study of metastatic and nonmetastatic thyroid tumors. Study-wide context: Repertoires from malignant and benign thyroid patients were compared across blood and tumor or nodule tissue.

CDR1 DFQATT and CDR2 SNEGSKA come from the germline V gene (reference sequence). Trimming took 6 bases from V and 1 from J; bases not matched to a gene: 8. This CDR3 has 14 residues. Not a single patient had been given any form of treatment at any point before undergoing thyroid surgery. Under the authors' procedure: Construction of a distant-metastasis classifier for papillary thyroid cancer relied on CDR3 differences across clinicopathological groups. TCRdb re-clonotyped the PCR reads via MiXCR. The authors' filters were not applied to this entry. Among 25,000 to 40,000 clones, around 7.4% were seen once, and the ten largest hold around 45%. Study-level results: Across blood and tumor, TCR beta diversity in malignant thyroid tumors was reportedly significantly higher than in benign nodules.

This clone was seen ten or more times. Its antigen is undetermined. The sample comprised blood. This receptor was taken from a female donor with papillary thyroid cancer or a benign thyroid nodule (not recorded which). Some clones in this sample may be carry-over from other donors' samples. The gene calls are TRBV20-1 and TRBJ1-1; 7 bases map to TRBD1. This CDR3 reads CSARYRGGNTEAFF. The DNA of the CDR3 is TGCAGTGCCCGATACAGGGGAGGGAACACTGAAGCTTTCTTT.